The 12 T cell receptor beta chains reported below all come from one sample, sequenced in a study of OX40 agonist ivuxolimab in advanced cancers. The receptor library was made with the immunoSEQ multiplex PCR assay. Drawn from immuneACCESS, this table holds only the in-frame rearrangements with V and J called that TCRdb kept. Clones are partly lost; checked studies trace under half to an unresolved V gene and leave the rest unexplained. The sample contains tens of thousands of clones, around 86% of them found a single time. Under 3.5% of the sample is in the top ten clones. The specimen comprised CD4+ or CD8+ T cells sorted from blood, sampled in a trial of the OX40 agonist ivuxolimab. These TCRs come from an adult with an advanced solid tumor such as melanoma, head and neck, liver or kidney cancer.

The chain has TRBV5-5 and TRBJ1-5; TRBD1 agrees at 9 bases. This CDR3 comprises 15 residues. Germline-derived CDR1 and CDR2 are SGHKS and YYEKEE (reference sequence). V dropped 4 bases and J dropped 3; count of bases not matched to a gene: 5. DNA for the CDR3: TGTGCCAGCAGCGGAACAGGGGGCAACAATCAGCCCCAGCATTTT. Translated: CASSGTGGNNQPQHF.

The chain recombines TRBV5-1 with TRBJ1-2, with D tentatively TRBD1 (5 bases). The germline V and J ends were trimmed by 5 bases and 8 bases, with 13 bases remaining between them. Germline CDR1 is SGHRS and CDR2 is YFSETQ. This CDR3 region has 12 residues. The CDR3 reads CASREGKVGYTF. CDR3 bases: TGCGCCAGCAGGGAGGGGAAGGTGGGCTACACCTTC.

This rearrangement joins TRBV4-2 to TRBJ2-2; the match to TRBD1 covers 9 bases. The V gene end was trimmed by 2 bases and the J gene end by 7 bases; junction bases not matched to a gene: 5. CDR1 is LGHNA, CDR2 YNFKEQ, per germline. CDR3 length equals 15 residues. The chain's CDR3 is CASSQRDRVGGELFF. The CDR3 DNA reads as TGTGCCAGCAGCCAAAGGGACAGGGTGGGCGGGGAGCTGTTTTTT.

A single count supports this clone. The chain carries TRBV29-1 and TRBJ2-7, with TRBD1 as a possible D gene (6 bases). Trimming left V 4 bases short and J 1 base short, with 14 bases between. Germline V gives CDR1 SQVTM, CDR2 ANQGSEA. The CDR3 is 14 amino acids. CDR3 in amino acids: CSVVVAGVSYEQYF. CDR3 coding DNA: TGCAGCGTTGTCGTAGCAGGGGTTTCCTACGAGCAGTACTTC.

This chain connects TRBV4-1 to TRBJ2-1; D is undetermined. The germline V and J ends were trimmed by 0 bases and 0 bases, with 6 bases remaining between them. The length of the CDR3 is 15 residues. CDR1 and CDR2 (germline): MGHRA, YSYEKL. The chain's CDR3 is CASSQDASSYNEQFF. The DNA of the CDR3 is TGCGCCAGCAGCCAAGACGCGAGCTCCTACAATGAGCAGTTCTTC.

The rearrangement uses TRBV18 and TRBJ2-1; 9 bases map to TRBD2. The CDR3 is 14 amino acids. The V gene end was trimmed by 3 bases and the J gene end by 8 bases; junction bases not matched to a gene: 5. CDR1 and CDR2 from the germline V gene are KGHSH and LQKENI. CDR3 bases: TGTGCCAGCTCACCGGGACTAGCTATCGATGAGCAGTTCTTC. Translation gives CASSPGLAIDEQFF.

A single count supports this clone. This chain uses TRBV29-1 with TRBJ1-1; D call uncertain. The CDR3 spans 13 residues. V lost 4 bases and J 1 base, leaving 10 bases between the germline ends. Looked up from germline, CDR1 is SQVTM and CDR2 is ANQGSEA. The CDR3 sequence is CSVGWGRNTEAFF. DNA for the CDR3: TGCAGCGTTGGCTGGGGTAGGAACACTGAAGCTTTCTTT.

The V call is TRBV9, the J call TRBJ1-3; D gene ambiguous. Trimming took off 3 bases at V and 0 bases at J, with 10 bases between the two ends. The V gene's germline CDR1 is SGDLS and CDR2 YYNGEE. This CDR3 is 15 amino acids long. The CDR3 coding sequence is TGTGCCAGCAGCGGTGCCCCGCGCTCTGGAAACACCATATATTTT. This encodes CASSGAPRSGNTIYF.

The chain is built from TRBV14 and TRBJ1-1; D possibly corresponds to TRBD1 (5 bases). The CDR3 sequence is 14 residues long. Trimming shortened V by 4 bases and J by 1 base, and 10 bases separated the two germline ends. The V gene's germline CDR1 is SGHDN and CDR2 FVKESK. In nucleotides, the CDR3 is TGTGCCAGCAGCCCCAGGGCAAGGAACACTGAAGCTTTCTTT. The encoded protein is CASSPRARNTEAFF.

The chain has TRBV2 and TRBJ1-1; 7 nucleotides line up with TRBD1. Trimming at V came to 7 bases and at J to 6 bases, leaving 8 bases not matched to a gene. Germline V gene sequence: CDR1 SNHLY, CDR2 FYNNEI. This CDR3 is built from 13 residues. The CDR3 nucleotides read TGTGCCAGCAACCAGGGACAGCCCCCTGAAGCTTTCTTT. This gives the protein CASNQGQPPEAFF.

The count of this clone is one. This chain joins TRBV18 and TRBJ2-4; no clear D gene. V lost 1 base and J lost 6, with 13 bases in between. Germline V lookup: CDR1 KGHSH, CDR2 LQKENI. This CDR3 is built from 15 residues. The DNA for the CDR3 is TGTGCCAGCTCACCACTCGAGAGTGGTATAAACATTCAGTACTTC. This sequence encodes CASSPLESGINIQYF.

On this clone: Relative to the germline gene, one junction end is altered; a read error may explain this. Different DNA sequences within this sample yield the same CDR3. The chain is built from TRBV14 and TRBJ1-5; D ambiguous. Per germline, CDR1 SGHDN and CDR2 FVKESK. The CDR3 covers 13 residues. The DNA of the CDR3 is TGTGCCAGCAGCCAAGATAGCGATCAGCCCCAGCATTTT. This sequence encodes CASSQDSDQPQHF. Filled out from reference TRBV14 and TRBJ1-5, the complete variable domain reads EAGVTQFPSHSVIEKGQTVTLRCDPISGHDNLYWYRRVMGKEIKFLLHFVKESKQDESGMPNNRFLAERTGGTYSTLKVQPAELEDSGVYFCASSQDSDQPQHFGDGTRLSIL.